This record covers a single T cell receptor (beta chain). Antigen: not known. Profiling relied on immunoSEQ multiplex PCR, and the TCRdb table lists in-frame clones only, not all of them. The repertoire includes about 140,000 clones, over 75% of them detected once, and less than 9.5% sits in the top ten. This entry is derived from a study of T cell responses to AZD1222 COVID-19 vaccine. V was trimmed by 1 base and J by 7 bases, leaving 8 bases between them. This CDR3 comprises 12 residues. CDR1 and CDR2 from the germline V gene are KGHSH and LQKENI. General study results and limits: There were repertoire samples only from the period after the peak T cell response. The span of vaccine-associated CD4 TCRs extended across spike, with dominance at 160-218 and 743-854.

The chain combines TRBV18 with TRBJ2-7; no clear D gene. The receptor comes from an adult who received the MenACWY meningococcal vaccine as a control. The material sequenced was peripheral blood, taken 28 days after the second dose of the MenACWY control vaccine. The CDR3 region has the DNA TGTGCCAGCTCACCACAAAACGGGGAGCAGTACTTC. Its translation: CASSPQNGEQYF.